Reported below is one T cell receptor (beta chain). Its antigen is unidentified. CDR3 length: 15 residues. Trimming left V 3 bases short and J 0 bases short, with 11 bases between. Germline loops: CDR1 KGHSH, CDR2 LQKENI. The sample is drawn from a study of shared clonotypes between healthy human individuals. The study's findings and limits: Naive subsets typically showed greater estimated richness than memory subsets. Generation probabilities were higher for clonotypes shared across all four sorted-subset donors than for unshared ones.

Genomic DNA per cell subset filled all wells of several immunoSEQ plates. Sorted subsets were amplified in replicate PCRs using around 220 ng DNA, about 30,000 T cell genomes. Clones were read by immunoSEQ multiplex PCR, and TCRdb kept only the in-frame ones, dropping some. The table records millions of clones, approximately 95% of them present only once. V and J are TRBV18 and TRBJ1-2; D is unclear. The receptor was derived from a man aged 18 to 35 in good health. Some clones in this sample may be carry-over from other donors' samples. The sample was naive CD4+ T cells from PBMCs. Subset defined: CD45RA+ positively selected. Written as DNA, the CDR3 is TGTGCCAGCTCACCGGGTGGCACCCCTAACTATGGCTACACCTTC. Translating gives CASSPGGTPNYGYTF.